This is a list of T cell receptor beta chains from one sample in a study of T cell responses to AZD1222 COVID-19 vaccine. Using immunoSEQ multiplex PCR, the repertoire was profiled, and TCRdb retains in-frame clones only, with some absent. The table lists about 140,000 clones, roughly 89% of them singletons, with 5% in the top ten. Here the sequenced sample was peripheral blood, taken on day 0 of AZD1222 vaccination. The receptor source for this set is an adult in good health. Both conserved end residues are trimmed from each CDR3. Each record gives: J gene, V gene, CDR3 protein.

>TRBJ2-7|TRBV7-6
ASSRGQGAAYEQY
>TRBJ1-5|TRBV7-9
ASSSGGGHRVVQPQH
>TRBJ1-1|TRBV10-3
AISERAGQLEAF
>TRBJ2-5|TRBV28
ASSTRQAQETQY
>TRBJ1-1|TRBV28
ASSYPEEGIEAF
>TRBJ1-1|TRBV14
ASSQVGNEAF
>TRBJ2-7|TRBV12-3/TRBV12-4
ASRATGPPEQY
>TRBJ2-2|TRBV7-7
ASSAGTGAGELF
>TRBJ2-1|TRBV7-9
ASSPPDRNNEQF
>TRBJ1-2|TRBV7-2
ASSDRAINYGYT
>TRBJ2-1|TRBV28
ASSLGTSGGLFYNEQF
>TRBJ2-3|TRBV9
ASSNAAGGTDTQY
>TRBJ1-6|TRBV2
ASSSQSSYNSPLH
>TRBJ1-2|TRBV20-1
SAREKDGYT
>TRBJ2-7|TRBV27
ASSLGTQGSDEQY
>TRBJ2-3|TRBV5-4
ASSPDGQGWDTQY
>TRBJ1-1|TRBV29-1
SLDRGPGTEAF
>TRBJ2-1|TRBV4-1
ASSQEAGAKIDEQF
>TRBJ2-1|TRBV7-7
ASSLVGGSYNEQF
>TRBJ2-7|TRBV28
ASSFPRDWWLQY
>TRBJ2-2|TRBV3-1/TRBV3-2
ASSQRTALTGELF
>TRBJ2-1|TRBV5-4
ASTRQGPHNEQF
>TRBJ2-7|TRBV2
ASNSGGAYEQY
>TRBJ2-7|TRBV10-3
AISEYRGNRGTREQY
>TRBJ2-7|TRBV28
ASTTQVRGYEQY
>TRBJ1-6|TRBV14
ASSLLGGPSPLH
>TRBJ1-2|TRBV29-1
SVGTGYGYT
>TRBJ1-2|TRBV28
ASSIDNYGYT
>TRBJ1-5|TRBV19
ASSWAGSNQPQH
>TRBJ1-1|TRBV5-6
ASSFLVRGLGEAF
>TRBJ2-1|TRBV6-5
ASRYRGPGEQF
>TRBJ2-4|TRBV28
ASSSSSGTTKNIQY
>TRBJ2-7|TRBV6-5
ATYRDYYEQY
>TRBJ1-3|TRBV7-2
ASSPPSGGGNTIY
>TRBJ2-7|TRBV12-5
ASGLLGGRSYEQY
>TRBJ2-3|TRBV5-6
ASRQQGTNTDTQY
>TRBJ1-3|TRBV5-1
ASSYGTAGNTIY
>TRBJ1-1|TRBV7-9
ASSSQPDRGTEAF
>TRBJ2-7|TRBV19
ASSPGGNSYEQY
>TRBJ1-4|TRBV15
ATRHDTGEKLF
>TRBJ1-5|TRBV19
ASSPTEGQGASSNQPQH
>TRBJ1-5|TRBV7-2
ASSIGNQPQH
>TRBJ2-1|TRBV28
ASSIGGRGF
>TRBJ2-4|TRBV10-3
AISESGILAKNIQY
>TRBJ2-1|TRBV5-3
ARSLRLAGNNEQF
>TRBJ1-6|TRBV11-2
ASSLEAYNSPLH
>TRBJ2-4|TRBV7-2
ASSLRLAGANIQY
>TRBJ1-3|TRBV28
ASSLGGASGNTIY
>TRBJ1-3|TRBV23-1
AKPRDWYSGNTIY
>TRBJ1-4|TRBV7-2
ASSLQGAANEKLF
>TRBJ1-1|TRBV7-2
ASSLASGRIEAF
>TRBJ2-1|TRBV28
ASNSKTGYINEQF
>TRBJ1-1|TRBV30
AWGHYMNTEAF
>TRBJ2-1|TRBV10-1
ASSGGWPYNEQF
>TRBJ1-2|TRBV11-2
ASSYGTGGDYGYT
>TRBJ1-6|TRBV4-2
ASSLPDRGNSPLH
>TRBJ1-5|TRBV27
ASSRTPNQPQH
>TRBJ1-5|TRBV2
ASSEGQGRQPQH
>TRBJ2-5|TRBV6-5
ASRLGLTQETQY
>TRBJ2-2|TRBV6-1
ASSEYFPGLAGHTGELF